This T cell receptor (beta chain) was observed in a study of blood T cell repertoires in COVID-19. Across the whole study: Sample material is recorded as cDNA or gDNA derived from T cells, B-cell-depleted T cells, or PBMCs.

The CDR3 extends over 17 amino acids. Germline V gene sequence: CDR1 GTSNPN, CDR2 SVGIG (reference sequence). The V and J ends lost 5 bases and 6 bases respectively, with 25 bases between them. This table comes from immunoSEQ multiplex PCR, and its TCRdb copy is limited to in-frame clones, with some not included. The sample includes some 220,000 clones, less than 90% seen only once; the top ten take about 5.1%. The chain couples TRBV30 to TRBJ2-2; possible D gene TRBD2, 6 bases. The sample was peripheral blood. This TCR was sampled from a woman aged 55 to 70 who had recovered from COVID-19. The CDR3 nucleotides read TGTGCCTGGTGTTGGGGGACTCCCGGTCTAGGGGCCGGGGAGCTGTTTTTT. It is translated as CAWCWGTPGLGAGELFF.